The rows below give T cell receptor beta chains drawn from one sample of a study of beta chain features in type 1 diabetes. Clones were read by immunoSEQ multiplex PCR, and TCRdb kept only the in-frame ones, dropping some. The profile shows about 360,000 clones, roughly 12% of them singletons. Sequencing used naive CD4+ T cells from blood. These receptors came from a man aged 18 to 30 in good health. Each CDR3 is given with its conserved first and last residue. Each record gives: clone size, V gene, J gene, D gene, CDR3 protein, CDR3 DNA. The D gene is left open where the match is weak. The size of a clone is reported for some rows only, either as once, few or many, or as a class for expanded clones.

>few|TRBV18|TRBJ2-1|TRBD2
CASSPLWLAGNNEQFF
TGTGCCAGCTCACCTCTTTGGCTAGCGGGAAACAATGAGCAGTTCTTC
>few|TRBV9|TRBJ2-7|-
CASSFGGDSYEQYF
TGTGCCAGCAGCTTCGGGGGGGACAGCTACGAGCAGTACTTC
>few|TRBV6-5|TRBJ2-5|TRBD2
CASRGLAGGEGTQYF
TGTGCCAGCAGGGGACTAGCGGGGGGCGAAGGGACCCAGTACTTC
>few|TRBV7-2|TRBJ2-1|-
CASSTSSDPRANEQFF
TGTGCCAGCAGCACCTCTAGCGACCCTAGAGCCAATGAGCAGTTCTTC
>few|TRBV30|TRBJ2-7|-
CAWRTIEGRSYEQYF
TGTGCCTGGAGGACTATCGAGGGCCGCTCCTACGAGCAGTACTTC
>-|TRBV5-4|TRBJ2-2|-
CATKRTSNTGELFF
TGTGCCACCAAAAGGACATCGAACACCGGGGAGCTGTTTTTT
>-|TRBV28|TRBJ1-2|TRBD1
CASSLPGQGDGYTF
TGTGCCAGCAGTTTACCGGGACAGGGGGATGGCTACACCTTC
>few|TRBV28|TRBJ2-1|TRBD2
CASSLITSGRAEGFF
TGTGCCAGCAGTTTAATCACCAGCGGGAGGGCCGAGGGGTTCTTC
>few|TRBV29-1|TRBJ1-1|-
CSVGEVLNREKAFF
TGCAGCGTTGGTGAAGTCCTAAACAGGGAAAAAGCTTTCTTT
>few|TRBV21-1|TRBJ1-2|-
CASSKDLGKINYGYTF
TGTGCCAGCAGCAAGGACTTGGGCAAAATTAACTATGGCTACACCTTC